The sequence of this T cell receptor (beta chain) was determined in a study of cytomegalovirus exposure and HLA in healthy donors. Study-level findings and limits: Donor immune exposure was known only as CMV serostatus.

The V end was cut by 6 bases, the J end by 13 bases, with 18 bases between. This CDR3 is built from 12 residues. Germline V CDR1 and CDR2: MNHNS, SASEGT. Turning to this clone: Its specificity is unknown.

The PCR was carried out with 60 Vbeta primers and 13 Jbeta primers. The method was immunoSEQ multiplex PCR; TCRdb's version includes in-frame clones alone and lacks a portion of them. The sample holds more than 100,000 clones, just under 90% seen once. This clonotype originated in a woman aged 25 to 39 in good health and CMV-seronegative. The sample taken for sequencing was PBMCs. The genes are TRBV6-1 and TRBJ1-2; no reliable D call. The CDR3 reads CASRAGYNGVTF. CDR3 bases: TGTGCCAGCAGGGCGGGCTATAACGGTGTCACCTTC.